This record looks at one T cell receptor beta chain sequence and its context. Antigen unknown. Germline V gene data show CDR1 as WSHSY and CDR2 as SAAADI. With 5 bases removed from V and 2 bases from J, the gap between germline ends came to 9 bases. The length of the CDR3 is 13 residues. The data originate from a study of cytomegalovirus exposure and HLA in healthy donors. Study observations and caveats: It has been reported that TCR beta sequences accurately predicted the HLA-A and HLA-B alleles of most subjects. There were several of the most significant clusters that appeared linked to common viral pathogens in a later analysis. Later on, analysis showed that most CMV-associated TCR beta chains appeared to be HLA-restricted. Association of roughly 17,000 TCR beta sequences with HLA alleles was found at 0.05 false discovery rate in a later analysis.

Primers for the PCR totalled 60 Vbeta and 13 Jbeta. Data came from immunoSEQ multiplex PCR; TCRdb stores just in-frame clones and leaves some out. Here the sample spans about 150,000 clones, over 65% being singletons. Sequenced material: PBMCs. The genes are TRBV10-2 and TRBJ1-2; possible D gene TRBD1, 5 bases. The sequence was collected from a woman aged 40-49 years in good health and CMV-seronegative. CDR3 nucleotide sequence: TGCGCCAGCAGTTCTACAGGCAACTATGGCTACACCTTC. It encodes CASSSTGNYGYTF.